The entry below describes one T cell receptor beta chain. The data were taken from a study of CD8 T cells in Susac syndrome. Random hexamers were used to reverse transcribe an amount of about 0.45 to 1 ug RNA. TCRdb independently ran MiXCR on the immunoSEQ multiplex PCR reads; one entry per CDR3 protein. Of roughly 130,000 distinct CDR3 sequences in the sample, about 95% are singletons; the top ten hold about 0.11%. The CDR3 spans 17 residues. The V and J ends lost 5 bases and 8 bases, in that order; junction bases with no gene match: 13. In germline, CDR1 is PRHDT, CDR2 FYEKMQ (reference sequence). The sample taken for sequencing was CD4+ T cells from PBMCs. This chain joins TRBV13 and TRBJ2-1, with 12 bases identical to TRBD2. This clonotype was obtained from a human donor with multiple sclerosis. CDR3 DNA sequence: TGTGCCAGCAGCCCCGAGAGACTAGCGGGGGTGGTAGATGAGCAGTTCTTC. Translated, it gives CASSPERLAGVVDEQFF. Together with reference TRBV13 and TRBJ2-1, the CDR3 gives the full variable domain: AAGVIQSPRHLIKEKRETATLKCYPIPRHDTVYWYQQGPGQDPQFLISFYEKMQSDKGSIPDRFSAQQFSDYHSELNMSSLELGDSALYFCASSPERLAGVVDEQFFGPGTRLTVL.